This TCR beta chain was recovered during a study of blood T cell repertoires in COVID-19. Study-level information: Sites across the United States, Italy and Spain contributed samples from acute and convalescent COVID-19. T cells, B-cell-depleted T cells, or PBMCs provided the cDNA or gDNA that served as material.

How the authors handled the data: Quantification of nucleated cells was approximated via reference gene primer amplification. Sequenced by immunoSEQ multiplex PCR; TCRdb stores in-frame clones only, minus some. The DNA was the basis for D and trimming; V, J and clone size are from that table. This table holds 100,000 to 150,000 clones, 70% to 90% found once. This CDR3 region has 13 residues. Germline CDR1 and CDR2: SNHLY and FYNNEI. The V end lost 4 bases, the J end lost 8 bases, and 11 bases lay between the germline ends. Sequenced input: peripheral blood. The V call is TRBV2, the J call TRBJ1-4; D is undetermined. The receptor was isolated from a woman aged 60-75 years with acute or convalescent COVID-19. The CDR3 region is CASSGGLLEKLFF. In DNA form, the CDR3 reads TGTGCCAGCAGTGGAGGGCTTTTGGAAAAACTGTTTTTT.